Included here is one T cell receptor beta chain sequence, with context. The data were taken from a study of T cell responses to AZD1222 COVID-19 vaccine. Sequencing used immunoSEQ multiplex PCR; TCRdb keeps in-frame clones, though not all of them. The sample has about 120,000 clones; more than 75% are singletons. V shed 0 bases and J shed 0 bases, with 7 bases lying between them. The length of the CDR3 is 15 residues. Per germline, CDR1 SGHRS and CDR2 YFSETQ. The sample here was peripheral blood, taken on day 0 of AZD1222 vaccination. The chain combines TRBV5-1 with TRBJ1-3; D not resolved. This TCR came from an adult in good health. The CDR3 spells CASSLGAGSGNTIYF. In nucleotides, the CDR3 is TGCGCCAGCAGCTTGGGGGCAGGCTCTGGAAACACCATATATTTT.